The 13 T cell receptor beta chains given below trace back to one sample, sequenced in a study of CD8+CD57+ T cells in acquired aplastic anemia. Genomic DNA served as template for TCR beta VDJ and CDR3 profiling. TCRdb re-called the reads through MiXCR, storing one row per CDR3 protein. The sample lists 200,000 to 250,000 distinct CDR3 sequences, roughly 35% occurring once. The sample taken for sequencing was sorted CD4+, CD8+, or CD8+CD57+ T cells (not recorded which) from PBMCs. These receptors all stem from a human donor in good health, serving as a control.

V gene TRBV2 combines with J gene TRBJ1-2, with a possible D match to TRBD1 (5 bases). CDR1 is SNHLY, CDR2 FYNNEI, per germline. The germline V and J ends were trimmed by 3 bases and 4 bases, with 15 bases remaining between them. This CDR3 spans 15 amino acids. CDR3 protein: CASSEGQTGAYGYTF. In nucleotides, the CDR3 is TGTGCCAGCAGTGAGGGGCAAACTGGGGCCTATGGCTACACCTTC.

This clonotype was seen at least ten times. The gene calls are TRBV2 and TRBJ2-7; D tentatively reads TRBD1 or TRBD2 (5 bases each). V lost 6 bases to trimming and J lost 5 bases, with 17 bases between them. The CDR3 contains 14 residues. In germline, CDR1 is SNHLY, CDR2 FYNNEI. The CDR3 DNA follows: TGTGCCAGCAGAGGGACCTGGGGAGCCCACGAGCAGTACTTC. It encodes CASRGTWGAHEQYF.

This clonotype was observed many times. The V gene is TRBV7-9, the J gene TRBJ1-6; D is possibly TRBD1 (6 bases). V was shortened by 5 bases and J by 8 bases, with 16 bases between the two germline ends. This CDR3 contains 15 residues. From germline, CDR1 is SEHNR and CDR2 FQNEAQ (reference sequence). The CDR3 DNA sequence: TGTGCCAGCAGCAACCCCTACAGGGCTGATTCACCCCTCCACTTT. It is translated as CASSNPYRADSPLHF. Complete variable domain (other parts from reference TRBV7-9 and TRBJ1-6): DTGVSQNPRHKITKRGQNVTFRCDPISEHNRLYWYRQTLGQGPEFLTYFQNEAQLEKSRLLSDRFSAERPKGSFSTLEIQRTEQGDSAMYLCASSNPYRADSPLHFGNGTRLTVT.

Ten or more counts support this clonotype. J is TRBJ1-2 and V is TRBV19, with D possibly TRBD1 on 6 matching bases. CDR3 length: 15 residues. V was shortened by 6 bases and J by 0 bases, with 14 bases between the two germline ends. Germline-derived CDR1 and CDR2 are LNHDA and SQIVND (reference sequence). In DNA, the CDR3 is TGTGCCAGTAGGGAAGCGACAGGCCCTAACTATGGCTACACCTTC. Amino acid sequence: CASREATGPNYGYTF.

The table lists this clonotype with many counts. CDR3 sequence reads: CATSDFTGNQPQHF. CDR3 DNA sequence: TGTGCCACCAGTGATTTCACAGGGAATCAGCCCCAGCATTTT. The chain recombines TRBV24-1 with TRBJ1-5; D might be TRBD1 (6 bases). The CDR3 consists of 14 residues. V was cut by 1 base and J by 4 bases, with 7 bases left in between. Germline-derived CDR1 and CDR2 are KGHDR and SFDVKD.

The J gene is TRBJ2-1, the V gene TRBV10-3; 8 bases map to TRBD2. The CDR3 runs 12 residues. V gave up 10 bases and J gave up 8 bases; unmatched junction bases: 7. The germline V gene encodes CDR1 ENHRY and CDR2 SYGVKD. The DNA of the CDR3 is TGTGCCAGCCGGGGGGGCGGGGATGAGCAGTTCTTC. Translated: CASRGGGDEQFF.

Concerning this clonotype itself: The junction shows a germline mismatch at one end, possibly a read error. The chain has TRBV25-1 and TRBJ2-3; D is undetermined. In germline, CDR1 is MGHDK, CDR2 SYGVNS. The CDR3 is 17 residues long. Written as DNA, the CDR3 is TGTGCCAGCAGGCGGAACCCTTCTCCGGCGCTAACAGATACGCGGTGTTTT. As protein: CASRRNPSPALTDTRCF.

This clonotype has ten or more counts. This rearrangement joins TRBV19 to TRBJ1-6; D is perhaps TRBD1 (5 bases). CDR1 and CDR2 (germline): LNHDA, SQIVND (reference sequence). The V end was cut by 0 bases, the J end by 7 bases, with 10 bases between. CDR3 size: 15 residues. The CDR3 reads CASSIDGGVNSPLHF. As DNA, the CDR3 is TGTGCCAGTAGTATAGACGGGGGGGTGAATTCACCCCTCCACTTT. The variable domain in full, with the rest retrieved from reference TRBV19 and TRBJ1-6, is DGGITQSPKYLFRKEGQNVTLSCEQNLNHDAMYWYRQDPGQGLRLIYYSQIVNDFQKGDIAEGYSVSREKKESFPLTVTSAQKNPTAFYLCASSIDGGVNSPLHFGNGTRLTVT.

The rearrangement uses TRBV19 and TRBJ1-3; 10 nucleotides line up with TRBD1. The germline V gene encodes CDR1 LNHDA and CDR2 SQIVND (reference sequence). Trimming at V came to 6 bases and at J to 2 bases, leaving 4 bases not matched to a gene. This CDR3 has 15 amino acids. CDR3 coding DNA: TGTGCCAGTAGCCCCGGGACAGGGGCTGGAAACACCATATATTTT. Amino acids: CASSPGTGAGNTIYF. The full variable domain, rest sourced from reference TRBV19 and TRBJ1-3, is DGGITQSPKYLFRKEGQNVTLSCEQNLNHDAMYWYRQDPGQGLRLIYYSQIVNDFQKGDIAEGYSVSREKKESFPLTVTSAQKNPTAFYLCASSPGTGAGNTIYFGEGSWLTVV.

About this clonotype: The junction does not match germline at one end; this may be a read error. The chain combines TRBV2 with TRBJ2-7; possibly TRBD2 for D (5 bases). The length of the CDR3 is 13 residues. The germline gives CDR1 SNHLY, CDR2 FYNNEI. This chain's CDR3 is CASSELRRNEQHF. CDR3 in DNA: TGTGCCAGCAGTGAACTCCGGAGGAATGAGCAGCACTTC.

Comments on this clonotype: Here the CDR3 omits its conserved ending phenylalanine or tryptophan, so a read error is the likely source. The rearrangement uses TRBV2 and TRBJ2-7; D is uncertain. TRBJ2-5 matches the DNA end more closely, so the J call is doubtful. CDR3 size: 12 residues. The germline V gene has CDR1 SNHLY and CDR2 FYNNEI. For the CDR3, the DNA is TGTGCCAGCTGCACTGCACCTGAGACCCAGTACTCC. It translates to CASCTAPETQYS.

The rearrangement uses TRBV15 and TRBJ2-7; TRBD1 aligns across 7 bases. The CDR3 spans 14 residues. CDR1 is LNHNV, CDR2 YYDKDF, per germline (reference sequence). The V segment lost 0 bases and the J segment 6 bases; nucleotides outside the gene matches: 5. The DNA of the CDR3 is TGTGCCACCAGCAGAGATACAGGGGCCTTCGAGCAGTACTTC. As protein: CATSRDTGAFEQYF. The full variable domain, with the rest looked up from reference TRBV15 and TRBJ2-7, is DAMVIQNPRYQVTQFGKPVTLSCSQTLNHNVMYWYQQKSSQAPKLLFHYYDKDFNNEADTPDNFQSRRPNTSFCFLDIRSPGLGDTAMYLCATSRDTGAFEQYFGPGTRLTVT.

The chain couples TRBV29-1 to TRBJ2-1, with 8 bases fitting TRBD2. The junction had 8 bases not matched to a gene; V was cut back by 6 bases and J by 7 bases. The CDR3 loop spans 13 amino acids. Germline lookup yields CDR1 SQVTM and CDR2 ANQGSEA. This CDR3 reads CSVGLVGANEQFF. The CDR3 region has the DNA TGCAGCGTGGGACTAGTTGGCGCGAATGAGCAGTTCTTC.